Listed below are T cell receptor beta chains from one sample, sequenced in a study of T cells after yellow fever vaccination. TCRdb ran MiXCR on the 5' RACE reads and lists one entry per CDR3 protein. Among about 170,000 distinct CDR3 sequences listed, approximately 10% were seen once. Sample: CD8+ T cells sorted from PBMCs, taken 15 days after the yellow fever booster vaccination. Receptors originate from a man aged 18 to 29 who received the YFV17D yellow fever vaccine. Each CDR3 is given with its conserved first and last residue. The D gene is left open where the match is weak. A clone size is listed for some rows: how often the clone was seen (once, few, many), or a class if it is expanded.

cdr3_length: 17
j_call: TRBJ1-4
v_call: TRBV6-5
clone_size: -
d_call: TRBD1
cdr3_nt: TGTGCCAGCAGTCCCCGGACCCAGGGGGCCGATAATGAAAAACTGTTTTTT
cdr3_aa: CASSPRTQGADNEKLFF

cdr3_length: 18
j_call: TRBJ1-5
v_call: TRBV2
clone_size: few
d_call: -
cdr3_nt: TGTGCCAGCAGTGAAGCGCAGGGAATAAACATTAGCAATCAGCCCCAGCATTTT
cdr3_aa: CASSEAQGINISNQPQHF

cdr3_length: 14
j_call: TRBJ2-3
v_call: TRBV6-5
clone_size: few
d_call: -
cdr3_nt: TGTGCCAGCAGTTACGGCGGGGCCACAGATACGCAGTATTTT
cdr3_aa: CASSYGGATDTQYF

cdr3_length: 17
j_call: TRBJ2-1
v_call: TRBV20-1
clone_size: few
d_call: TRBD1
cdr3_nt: TGCAGTGCTAGAGATCATATGGGACAGGGGACCCTTAATGAGCAGTTCTTC
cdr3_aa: CSARDHMGQGTLNEQFF

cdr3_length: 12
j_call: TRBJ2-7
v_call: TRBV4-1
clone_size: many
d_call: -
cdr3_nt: TGCGCCAGCAGCCAGGGTCGGAGCGAGCAGTACTTC
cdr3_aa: CASSQGRSEQYF

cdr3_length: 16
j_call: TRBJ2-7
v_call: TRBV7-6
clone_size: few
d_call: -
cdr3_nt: TGTGCCAGCAGCAAGTCACTAGGACCCCTTCTAACCGAGCAGTACTTC
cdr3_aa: CASSKSLGPLLTEQYF

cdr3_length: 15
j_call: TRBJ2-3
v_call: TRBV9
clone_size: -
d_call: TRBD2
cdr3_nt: TGTGCCAGCAGCGTATCTAGCGGGGGTACAGATACGCAGTATTTT
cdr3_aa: CASSVSSGGTDTQYF

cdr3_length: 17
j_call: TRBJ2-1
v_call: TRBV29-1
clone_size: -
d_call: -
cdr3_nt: TGCAGCGTTGAATTACTCCTTGGACAGATACAAACGGATGAGCAGTTCTTC
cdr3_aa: CSVELLLGQIQTDEQFF

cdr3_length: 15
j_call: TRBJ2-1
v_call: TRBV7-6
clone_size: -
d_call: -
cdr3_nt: TGTGCCAGCAGCCCCGAGACGTCCTCCTACAATGAGCAGTTCTTC
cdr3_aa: CASSPETSSYNEQFF

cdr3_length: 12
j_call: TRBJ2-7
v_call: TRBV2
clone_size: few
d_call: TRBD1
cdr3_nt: TGTGCCACCCGGACAGGGCTCTACGAGCAGTACTTC
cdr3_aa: CATRTGLYEQYF

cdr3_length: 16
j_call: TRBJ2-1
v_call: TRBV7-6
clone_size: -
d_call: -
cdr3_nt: TGTGCCAGCAGCTTAGCGGGAAGCGAGTCCTACAATGAGCAGTTCTTC
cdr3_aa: CASSLAGSESYNEQFF

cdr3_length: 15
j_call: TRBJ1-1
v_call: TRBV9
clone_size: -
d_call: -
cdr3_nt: TGTGCCAGCAGCCCCCGGGGGGCGGTGAACACTGAAGCTTTCTTT
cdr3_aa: CASSPRGAVNTEAFF

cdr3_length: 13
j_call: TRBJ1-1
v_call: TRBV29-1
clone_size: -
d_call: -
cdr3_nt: TGCAGCGTTGATGAGCGAATGAACACTGAAGCTTTCTTT
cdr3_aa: CSVDERMNTEAFF

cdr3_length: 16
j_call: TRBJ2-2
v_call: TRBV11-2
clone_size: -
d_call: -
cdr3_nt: TGTGCCAGCAGCACAGAGGTTTGGGGCGGAACCGGGGAGCTGTTTTTT
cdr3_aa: CASSTEVWGGTGELFF

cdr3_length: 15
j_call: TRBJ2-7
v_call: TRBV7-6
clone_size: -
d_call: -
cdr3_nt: TGTGCCAGCAGCCCAGAGGGGAGATTTTTATCCGAGCAGTACTTC
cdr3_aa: CASSPEGRFLSEQYF

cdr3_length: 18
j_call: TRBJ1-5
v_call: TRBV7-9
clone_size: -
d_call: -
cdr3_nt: TGTGCCAGCAGCTTAGACCCATTTACTTCAGGGGTCAATCAGCCCCAGCATTTT
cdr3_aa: CASSLDPFTSGVNQPQHF

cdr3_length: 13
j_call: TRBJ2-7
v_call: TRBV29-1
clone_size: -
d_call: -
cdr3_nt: TGCAGCGTTGAAGAGGCCAGTCCCGGCGAGCAGTACTTC
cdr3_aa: CSVEEASPGEQYF

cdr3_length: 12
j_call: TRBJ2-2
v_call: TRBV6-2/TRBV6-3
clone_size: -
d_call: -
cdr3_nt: TGTGCCAGCAGTTACGCTTCCGGGGAGCTGTTTTTT
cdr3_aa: CASSYASGELFF

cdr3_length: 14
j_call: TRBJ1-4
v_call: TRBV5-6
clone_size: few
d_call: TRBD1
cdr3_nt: TGTGCCAGCAGCTTGGGCAGGGGGTATGAAAAACTGTTTTTT
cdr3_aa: CASSLGRGYEKLFF

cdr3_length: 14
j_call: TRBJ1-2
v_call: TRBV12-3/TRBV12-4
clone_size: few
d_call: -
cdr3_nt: TGTGCCAGCAGTTTTGCCTCTGGGGGGGGAGGCTACACCTTC
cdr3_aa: CASSFASGGGGYTF

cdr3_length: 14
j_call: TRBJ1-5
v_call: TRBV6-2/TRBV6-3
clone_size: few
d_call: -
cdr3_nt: TGTGCCAGCAGAGTCCCGGGGGGAAATCAGCCCCAGCATTTT
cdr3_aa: CASRVPGGNQPQHF

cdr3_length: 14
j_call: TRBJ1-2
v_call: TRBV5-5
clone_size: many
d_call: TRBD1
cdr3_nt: TGTGCCAGCAGCGGGACAGGGGGCGGCTATGGCTACACCTTC
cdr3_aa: CASSGTGGGYGYTF

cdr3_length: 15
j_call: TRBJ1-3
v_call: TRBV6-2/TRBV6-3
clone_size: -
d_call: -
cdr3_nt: TGTGCCAGCAGTTCGCCAGCCGTCTCTGGAAACACCATATATTTT
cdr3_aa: CASSSPAVSGNTIYF

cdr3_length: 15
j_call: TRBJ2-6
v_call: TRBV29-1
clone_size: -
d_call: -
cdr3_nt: TGCAGCGTTGAAGACGGGGAGTCTGGGGCCAACGTCCTGACTTTC
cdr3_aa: CSVEDGESGANVLTF

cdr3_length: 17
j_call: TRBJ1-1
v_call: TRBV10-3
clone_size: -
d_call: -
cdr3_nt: TGTGCCATCAGTGAGCCCACGATAACAGGGAGGAGGACTGAAGCTTTCTTT
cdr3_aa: CAISEPTITGRRTEAFF

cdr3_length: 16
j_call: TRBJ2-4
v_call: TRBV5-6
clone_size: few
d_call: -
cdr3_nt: TGTGCCAGCAGCCTGGGGGCCGGGGGCGCATATAACATTCAGTACTTC
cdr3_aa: CASSLGAGGAYNIQYF

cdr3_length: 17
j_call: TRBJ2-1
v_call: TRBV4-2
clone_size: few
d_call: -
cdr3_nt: TGTGCCAGCAGCCAAGATTTGATAGAAAGCTCCTACAATGAGCAGTTCTTC
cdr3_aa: CASSQDLIESSYNEQFF

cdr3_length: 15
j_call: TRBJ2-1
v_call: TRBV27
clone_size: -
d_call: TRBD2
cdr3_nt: TGTGCCAGCAGTTTCACAGCGGGGGTGTTCAATGAGCAGTTCTTC
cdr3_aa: CASSFTAGVFNEQFF